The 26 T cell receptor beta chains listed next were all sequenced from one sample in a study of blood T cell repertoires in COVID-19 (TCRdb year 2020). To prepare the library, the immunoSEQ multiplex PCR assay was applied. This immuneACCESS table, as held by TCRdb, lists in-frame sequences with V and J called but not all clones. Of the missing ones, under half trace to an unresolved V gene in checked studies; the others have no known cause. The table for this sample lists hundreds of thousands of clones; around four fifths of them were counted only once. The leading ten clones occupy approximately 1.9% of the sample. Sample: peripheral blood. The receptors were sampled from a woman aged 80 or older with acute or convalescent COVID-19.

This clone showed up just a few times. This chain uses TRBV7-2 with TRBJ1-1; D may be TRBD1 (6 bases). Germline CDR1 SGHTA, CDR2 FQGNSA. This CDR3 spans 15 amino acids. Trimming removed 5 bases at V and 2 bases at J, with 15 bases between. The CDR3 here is CASSHVQGGNTEAFF. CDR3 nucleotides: TGTGCCAGCAGCCACGTACAGGGTGGCAACACTGAAGCTTTCTTT.

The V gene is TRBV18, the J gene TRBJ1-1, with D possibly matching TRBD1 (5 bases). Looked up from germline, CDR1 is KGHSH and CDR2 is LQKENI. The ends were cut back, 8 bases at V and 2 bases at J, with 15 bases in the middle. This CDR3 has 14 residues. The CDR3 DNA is TGTGCCAGCGAGATTATGCAGGGAAACACTGAAGCTTTCTTT. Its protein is CASEIMQGNTEAFF.

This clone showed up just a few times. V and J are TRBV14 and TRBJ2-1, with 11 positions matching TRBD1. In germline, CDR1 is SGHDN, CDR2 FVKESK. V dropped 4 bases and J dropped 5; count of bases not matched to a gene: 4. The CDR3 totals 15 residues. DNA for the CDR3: TGTGCCAGCAGCCCCGGGACAGGGGGTCACAATGAGCAGTTCTTC. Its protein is CASSPGTGGHNEQFF.

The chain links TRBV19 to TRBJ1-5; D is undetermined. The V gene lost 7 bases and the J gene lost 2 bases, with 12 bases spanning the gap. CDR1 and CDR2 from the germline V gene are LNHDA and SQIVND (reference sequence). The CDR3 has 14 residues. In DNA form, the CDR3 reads TGTGCCAGTATGTTGCGGGGTGGCAATCAGCCCCAGCATTTT. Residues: CASMLRGGNQPQHF.

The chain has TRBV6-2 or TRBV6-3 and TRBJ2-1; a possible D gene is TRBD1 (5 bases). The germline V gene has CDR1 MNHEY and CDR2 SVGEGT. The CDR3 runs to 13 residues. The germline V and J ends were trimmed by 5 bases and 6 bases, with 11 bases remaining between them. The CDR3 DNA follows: TGTGCCAGCAGTGACAGTCTACCCAATGAGCAGTTCTTC. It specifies CASSDSLPNEQFF.

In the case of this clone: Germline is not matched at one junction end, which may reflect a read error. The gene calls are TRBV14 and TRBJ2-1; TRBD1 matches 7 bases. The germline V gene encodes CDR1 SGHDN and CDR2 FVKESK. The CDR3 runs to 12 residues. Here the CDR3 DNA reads TGTGCCAGCAGCCAAGGCCTGGGACAGACGCTCTTC. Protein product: CASSQGLGQTLF. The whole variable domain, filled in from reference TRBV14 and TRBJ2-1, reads EAGVTQFPSHSVIEKGQTVTLRCDPISGHDNLYWYRRVMGKEIKFLLHFVKESKQDESGMPNNRFLAERTGGTYSTLKVQPAELEDSGVYFCASSQGLGQTLFGPGTRLTVL.

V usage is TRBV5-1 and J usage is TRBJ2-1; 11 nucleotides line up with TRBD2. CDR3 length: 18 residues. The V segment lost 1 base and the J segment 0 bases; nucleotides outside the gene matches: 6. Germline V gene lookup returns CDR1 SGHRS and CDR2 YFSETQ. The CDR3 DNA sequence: TGCGCCAGCAGCTTGCTAGCGGGAGGCCCGAGCTCCTACAATGAGCAGTTCTTC. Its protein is CASSLLAGGPSSYNEQFF.

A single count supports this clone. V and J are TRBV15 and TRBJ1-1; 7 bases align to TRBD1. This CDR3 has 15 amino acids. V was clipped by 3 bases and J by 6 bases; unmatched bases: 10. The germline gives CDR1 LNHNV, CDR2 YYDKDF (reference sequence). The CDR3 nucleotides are TGTGCCACCAGCAGGGGTGACAGGGTGTTGGCTGAAGCTTTCTTT. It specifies CATSRGDRVLAEAFF.

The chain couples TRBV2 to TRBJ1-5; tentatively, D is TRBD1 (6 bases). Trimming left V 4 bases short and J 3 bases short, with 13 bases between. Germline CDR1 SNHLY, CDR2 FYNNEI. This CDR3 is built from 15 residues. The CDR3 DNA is TGTGCCAGCAGTGGGGAGGGGGGGCCCAATCAGCCCCAGCATTTT. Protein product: CASSGEGGPNQPQHF.

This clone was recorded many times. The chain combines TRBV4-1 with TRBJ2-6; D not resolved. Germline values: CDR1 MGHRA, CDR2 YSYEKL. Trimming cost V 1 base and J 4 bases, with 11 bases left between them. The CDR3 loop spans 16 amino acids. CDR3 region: CASSQGVRRGANVLTF. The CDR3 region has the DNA TGCGCCAGCAGCCAAGGAGTTAGGAGAGGGGCCAACGTCCTGACTTTC.

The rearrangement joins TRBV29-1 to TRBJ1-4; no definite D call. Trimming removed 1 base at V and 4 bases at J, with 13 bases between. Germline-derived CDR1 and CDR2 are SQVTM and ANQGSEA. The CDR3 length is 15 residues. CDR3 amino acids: CSVEVPGVNNEKLFF. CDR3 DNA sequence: TGCAGCGTTGAAGTCCCCGGGGTCAATAATGAAAAACTGTTTTTT.

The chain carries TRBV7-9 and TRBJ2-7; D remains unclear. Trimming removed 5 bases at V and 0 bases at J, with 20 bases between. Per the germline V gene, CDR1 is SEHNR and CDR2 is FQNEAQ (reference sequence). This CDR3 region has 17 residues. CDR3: CASSRPGSQSFSYEQYF. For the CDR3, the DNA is TGTGCCAGCAGCCGTCCTGGTTCTCAGTCCTTCTCCTACGAGCAGTACTTC.

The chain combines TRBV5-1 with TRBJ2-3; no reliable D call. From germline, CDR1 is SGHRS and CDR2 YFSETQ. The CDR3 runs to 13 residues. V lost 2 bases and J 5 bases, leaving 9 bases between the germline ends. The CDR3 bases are TGCGCCAGCAGCTTTTCCACCGGAGATACGCAGTATTTT. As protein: CASSFSTGDTQYF.

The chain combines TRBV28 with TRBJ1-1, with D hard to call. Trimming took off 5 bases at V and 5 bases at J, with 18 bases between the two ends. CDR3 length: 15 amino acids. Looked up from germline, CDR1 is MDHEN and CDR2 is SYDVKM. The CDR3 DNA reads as TGTGCCAGCAGTGAAATCGGGATTAGCGGGACTGAAGCTTTCTTT. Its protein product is CASSEIGISGTEAFF.

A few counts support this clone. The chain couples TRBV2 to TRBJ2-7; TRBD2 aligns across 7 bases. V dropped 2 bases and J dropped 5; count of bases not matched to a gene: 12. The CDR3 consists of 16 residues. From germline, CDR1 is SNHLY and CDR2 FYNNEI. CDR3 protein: CASSEYQGGSSNEQYF. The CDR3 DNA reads TGTGCCAGCAGTGAATATCAGGGCGGGAGTAGTAACGAGCAGTACTTC.

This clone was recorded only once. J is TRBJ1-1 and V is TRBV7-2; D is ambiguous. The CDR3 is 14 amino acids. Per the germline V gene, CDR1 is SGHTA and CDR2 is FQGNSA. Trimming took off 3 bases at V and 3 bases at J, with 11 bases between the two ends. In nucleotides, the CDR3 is TGTGCCAGCAGCTTGCGGGCGCGGGACACTGAAGCTTTCTTT. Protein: CASSLRARDTEAFF.

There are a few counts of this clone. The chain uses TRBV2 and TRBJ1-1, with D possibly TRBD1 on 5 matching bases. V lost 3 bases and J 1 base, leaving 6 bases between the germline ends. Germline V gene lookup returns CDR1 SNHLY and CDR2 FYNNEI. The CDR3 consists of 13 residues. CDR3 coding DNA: TGTGCCAGCAGTGAGACAGAGAACACTGAAGCTTTCTTT. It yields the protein CASSETENTEAFF.

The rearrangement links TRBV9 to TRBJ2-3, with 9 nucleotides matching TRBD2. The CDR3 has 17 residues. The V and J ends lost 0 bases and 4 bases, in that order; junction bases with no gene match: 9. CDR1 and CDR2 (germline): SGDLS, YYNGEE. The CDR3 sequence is CASSVALRGGFADTQYF. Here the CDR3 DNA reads TGTGCCAGCAGCGTAGCTCTGCGGGGGGGCTTCGCAGATACGCAGTATTTT.

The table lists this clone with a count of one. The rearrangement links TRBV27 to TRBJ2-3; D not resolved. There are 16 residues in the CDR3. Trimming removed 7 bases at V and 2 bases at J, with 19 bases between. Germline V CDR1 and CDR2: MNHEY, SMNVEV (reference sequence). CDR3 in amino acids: CASKILFGEVTDTQYF. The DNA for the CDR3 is TGTGCCAGCAAGATATTATTCGGCGAGGTCACAGATACGCAGTATTTT.

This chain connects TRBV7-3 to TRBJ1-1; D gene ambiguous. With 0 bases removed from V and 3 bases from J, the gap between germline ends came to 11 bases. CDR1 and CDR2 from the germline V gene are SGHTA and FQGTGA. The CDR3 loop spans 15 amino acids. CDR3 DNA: TGTGCCAGCAGCTTAACTCTCGTCCGGGACACTGAAGCTTTCTTT. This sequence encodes CASSLTLVRDTEAFF.

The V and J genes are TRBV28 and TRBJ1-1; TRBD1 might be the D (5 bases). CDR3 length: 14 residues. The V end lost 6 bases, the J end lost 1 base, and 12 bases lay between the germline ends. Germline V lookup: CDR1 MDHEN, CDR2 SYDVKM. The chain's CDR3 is CASRFIQGNTEAFF. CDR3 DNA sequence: TGTGCCAGCAGATTCATCCAGGGGAACACTGAAGCTTTCTTT.

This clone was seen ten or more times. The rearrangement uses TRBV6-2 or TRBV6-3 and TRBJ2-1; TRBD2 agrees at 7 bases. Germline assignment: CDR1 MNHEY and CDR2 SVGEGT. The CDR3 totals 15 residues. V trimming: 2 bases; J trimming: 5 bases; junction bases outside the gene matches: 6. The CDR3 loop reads CASSYPRETDNEQFF. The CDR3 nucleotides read TGTGCCAGCAGTTACCCGCGGGAGACGGACAATGAGCAGTTCTTC.

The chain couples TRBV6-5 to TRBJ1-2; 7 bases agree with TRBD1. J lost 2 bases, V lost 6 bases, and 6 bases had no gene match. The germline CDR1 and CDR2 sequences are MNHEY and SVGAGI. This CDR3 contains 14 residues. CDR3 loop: CASSFTTGNYGYTF. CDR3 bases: TGTGCCAGCAGCTTTACGACAGGGAACTATGGCTACACCTTC.

CDR3 in amino acids: CASSSTVYEQYF. For the CDR3, the DNA is TGTGCCAGCAGCTCGACAGTCTACGAGCAGTACTTC. The chain joins TRBV5-5 to TRBJ2-7; TRBD1 is a possible D gene (5 bases). Germline lookup yields CDR1 SGHKS and CDR2 YYEKEE (reference sequence). The CDR3 covers 12 residues. Trimming pared 3 bases from V and 3 bases from J, leaving 7 bases between.

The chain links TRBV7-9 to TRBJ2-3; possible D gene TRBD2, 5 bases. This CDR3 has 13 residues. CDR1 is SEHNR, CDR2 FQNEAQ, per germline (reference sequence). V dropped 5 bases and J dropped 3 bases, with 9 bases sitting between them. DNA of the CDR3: TGTGCCAGCAGCGGCGAGGGAACAGATACGCAGTATTTT. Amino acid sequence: CASSGEGTDTQYF.

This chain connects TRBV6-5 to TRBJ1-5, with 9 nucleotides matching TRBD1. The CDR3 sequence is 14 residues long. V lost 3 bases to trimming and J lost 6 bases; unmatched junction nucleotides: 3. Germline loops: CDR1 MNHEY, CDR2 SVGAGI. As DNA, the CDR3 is TGTGCCAGCAGTTATCGACAGGGGGGTCAGCCCCAGCATTTT. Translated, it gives CASSYRQGGQPQHF.